These 29 T cell receptor beta chains were sequenced from one sample in a study of immune characterization of retroperitoneal liposarcoma. MiXCR, applied by TCRdb to the PCR reads, yields one record per CDR3 protein. The sample includes 2,500 to 3,000 distinct CDR3 sequences, more than 40% of them seen just once. Sequenced: tumor tissue. Receptors originate from a male donor with retroperitoneal liposarcoma.

V usage is TRBV6-5 and J usage is TRBJ2-3; a possible D gene is TRBD2 (6 bases). V lost 5 bases and J lost 3, with 12 bases in between. The CDR3 runs 14 residues. Germline V gives CDR1 MNHEY, CDR2 SVGAGI. In DNA, the CDR3 is TGTGCCAGCAGTCGTCCGGGAGTGACAGATACGCAGTATTTT. It yields the protein CASSRPGVTDTQYF.

The chain recombines TRBV10-2 with TRBJ2-5; 10 bases align to TRBD1. The closer fit of TRBJ2-7 to the DNA end suggests the J call may be wrong. The CDR3 is 14 residues long. CDR1 is WSHSY and CDR2 is SAAADI in the germline V gene. CDR3 DNA: TGCGCCAGGGACTCCGGGACAGGGGAGTACGAGCAGTACTTC. Protein sequence: CARDSGTGEYEQYF.

Here the CDR3 reads CASSYGAYPNEQFF. The CDR3 bases are TGTGCCAGCAGTTACGGGGCCTATCCCAATGAGCAGTTCTTC. The chain links TRBV7-2 to TRBJ2-1; D assignment may be TRBD1 or TRBD2 (5 bases each). The germline gives CDR1 SGHTA, CDR2 FQGNSA. V was clipped by 6 bases and J by 6 bases, with 15 bases between them. The CDR3 covers 14 residues.

This clonotype rates as medium-sized (0.01 to 0.1%). The chain is built from TRBV11-2 and TRBJ2-5; D is unresolved. This CDR3 contains 13 residues. In germline, CDR1 is SGHAT, CDR2 FQNNGV. V was pared by 3 bases and J by 5 bases, with 10 bases between. DNA for the CDR3: TGTGCCAGCAGCTTGGGAAGGTCGGAGACCCAGTACTTC. Protein product: CASSLGRSETQYF. The entire variable domain, with the rest obtained from reference TRBV11-2 and TRBJ2-5, is as follows: EAGVAQSPRYKIIEKRQSVAFWCNPISGHATLYWYQQILGQGPKLLIQFQNNGVVDDSQLPKDRFSAERLKGVDSTLKIQPAKLEDSAVYLCASSLGRSETQYFGPGTRLLVL.

In its sample, this clonotype was seen a few times. The chain uses TRBV7-2 and TRBJ2-5; 7 nucleotides line up with TRBD1. The CDR3 runs 14 residues. After removal of 5 bases from V and 3 bases from J, the junction contained 6 bases not matched to a gene. Germline CDR1 SGHTA, CDR2 FQGNSA. The CDR3 loop reads CASSLFGQEETQYF. The DNA of the CDR3 is TGTGCCAGCAGCCTTTTTGGACAGGAAGAGACCCAGTACTTC.

By share, this clonotype counts as medium-sized (0.01 to 0.1%). V and J are TRBV7-6 and TRBJ2-7; D not resolved. CDR1 is SGHVS and CDR2 is FNYEAQ in the germline V gene. Trimming took off 1 base at V and 4 bases at J, with 11 bases between the two ends. There are 14 residues in the CDR3. The CDR3: CASSLGPTRYEQYF. CDR3 DNA sequence: TGTGCCAGCAGCTTAGGTCCGACTCGATACGAGCAGTACTTC.

This chain uses TRBV4-1 with TRBJ1-6, with D unclear. The germline V gene encodes CDR1 MGHRA and CDR2 YSYEKL. The V and J ends lost 6 bases and 0 bases respectively, with 12 bases between them. This CDR3 is 16 amino acids long. Written as DNA, the CDR3 is TGCGCCAGCAGTTTCACAGCGAGCTCCTATAATTCACCCCTCCACTTT. It encodes CASSFTASSYNSPLHF.

The chain has TRBV6-1 and TRBJ1-6, with D possibly matching TRBD1 (6 bases). The length of the CDR3 is 14 residues. Trimming left V 6 bases short and J 7 bases short, with 13 bases between. Germline values: CDR1 MNHNS, CDR2 SASEGT. As DNA, the CDR3 is TGTGCCAGCAGAGTCTCAGGACAGAATTCACCCCTCCACTTT. Encoded protein: CASRVSGQNSPLHF.

As to this clonotype: Possible read error: a much larger clone is one base away. This chain connects TRBV6-1 to TRBJ2-1, with D perhaps assigned TRBD1 or TRBD2 (5 bases each). V was cut by 1 base and J by 10 bases, with 8 bases left in between. Germline assignment: CDR1 MNHNS and CDR2 SASEGT. This CDR3 comprises 12 residues. CDR3 region: CASSEVGDEQFF. The CDR3 region has the DNA TGTGCCAGCAGTGAAGTAGGGGACGAGCAGTTCTTC.

This clonotype has a handful of counts. This chain uses TRBV6-1 with TRBJ2-3; maybe TRBD2 (6 bases). Germline V lookup: CDR1 MNHNS, CDR2 SASEGT. V was cut by 8 bases and J by 2 bases, with 17 bases left in between. The CDR3 contains 15 residues. The CDR3 spells CASWAGRWATDTQYF. Here the CDR3 DNA reads TGTGCCAGCTGGGCAGGGAGGTGGGCCACAGATACGCAGTATTTT.

The gene calls are TRBV24-1 and TRBJ2-3; D is uncertain. The better agreement between TRBJ2-5 and the DNA end casts doubt on the J call. This CDR3 spans 13 amino acids. The germline V gene encodes CDR1 KGHDR and CDR2 SFDVKD. CDR3 loop: CATSEPLRETQYF. In nucleotides, the CDR3 is TGTGCCACCAGTGAACCCCTGAGGGAGACCCAGTACTTC.

CDR3 region: CASSLYRWDSYNEQFF. Written as DNA, the CDR3 is TGTGCCAGCAGTCTCTATAGGTGGGACTCCTACAATGAGCAGTTCTTC. The chain has TRBV12-3 or TRBV12-4 and TRBJ2-1; no clear D gene. This CDR3 spans 16 amino acids. V was cut by 5 bases and J by 0 bases, with 14 bases left in between.

This rearrangement joins TRBV6-1 to TRBJ1-6; D possibly corresponds to TRBD1 (5 bases). V was trimmed by 5 bases and J by 5 bases, leaving 13 bases between them. The CDR3 runs 15 residues. Germline loops: CDR1 MNHNS, CDR2 SASEGT. The CDR3 reads CASSPPGINNSPLHF. DNA of the CDR3: TGTGCCAGCAGTCCCCCAGGGATAAATAATTCACCCCTCCACTTT.

The chain has TRBV10-3 and TRBJ2-1, with D tentatively TRBD1 or TRBD2 (5 bases each). The DNA matches TRBJ2-7 better at its end, which makes the J call doubtful. CDR1 and CDR2 from the germline V gene are ENHRY and SYGVKD. This CDR3 has 13 amino acids. The CDR3 bases are TGTGCCATCAGTGATTGGGACCCCTACGAGCAGTACTTC. Translation: CAISDWDPYEQYF.

This CDR3 is CASSETENTEAFF. The DNA of the CDR3 is TGTGCCAGCAGTGAAACAGAGAACACTGAAGCTTTCTTT. The V gene is TRBV6-1, the J gene TRBJ1-1; D is ambiguous. Germline CDR1 and CDR2: MNHNS and SASEGT. With 2 bases removed from V and 1 base from J, the gap between germline ends came to 5 bases. CDR3 size: 13 residues.

This clonotype was observed a few times. The rearrangement links TRBV6-1 to TRBJ2-1; 13 bases align to TRBD2. The DNA end is more similar to TRBJ2-7, so the J call may be wrong. Germline CDR1 and CDR2: MNHNS and SASEGT. The CDR3 sequence is 15 residues long. The CDR3 loop is CASSPTSGRAGEQYF. For the CDR3, the DNA is TGTGCCAGCAGTCCCACTAGCGGGAGGGCCGGTGAGCAGTACTTC.

V usage is TRBV6-6 and J usage is TRBJ2-7; D is undetermined. Germline V gene sequence: CDR1 MNHNY, CDR2 SVGAGI (reference sequence). This CDR3 has 13 residues. Trimming took off 0 bases at V and 7 bases at J, with 10 bases between the two ends. The CDR3 region is CASSYSPVDEQYF. CDR3 in DNA: TGTGCCAGCAGTTACTCGCCAGTTGATGAGCAGTACTTC.

The chain recombines TRBV6-6 with TRBJ2-7, with TRBD2 as a possible D gene (6 bases). Trimming stripped 2 bases from V and 3 bases from J, with 8 bases between. The CDR3 has 13 amino acids. Looked up from germline, CDR1 is MNHNY and CDR2 is SVGAGI (reference sequence). The CDR3 reads CASSYTGDYEQYF. The CDR3 nucleotides read TGTGCCAGCAGTTACACGGGAGACTACGAGCAGTACTTC.

This clonotype has a handful of counts. V is TRBV7-2 and J is TRBJ2-1, with D tentatively TRBD1 (6 bases). The V and J ends lost 5 bases and 7 bases respectively, with 15 bases between them. Per the germline V gene, CDR1 is SGHTA and CDR2 is FQGNSA. This CDR3 has 14 residues. The CDR3 reads CASSAGNRVNEQFF. The CDR3 DNA sequence: TGTGCCAGCAGCGCTGGAAACAGGGTTAATGAGCAGTTCTTC.

The rearrangement uses TRBV12-3 or TRBV12-4 and TRBJ2-4; D is perhaps TRBD2 (6 bases). The CDR3 is made up of 16 amino acids. Deletions cut 5 bases from V and 13 bases from J, with 27 bases between. The CDR3 region has the DNA TGTGCCAGCAGTCTCTATAGGTGGGACTCCTACAATGAGCAGTACTTC. It specifies CASSLYRWDSYNEQYF.

Judged by abundance, this clonotype is medium-sized. The rearrangement uses TRBV6-1 and TRBJ2-1; 13 bases agree with TRBD2. This CDR3 is 17 amino acids long. Germline V gene lookup returns CDR1 MNHNS and CDR2 SASEGT. Trimming at V came to 8 bases and at J to 10 bases, leaving 17 bases not matched to a gene. The CDR3 reads CASRAGTSGARREEQFF. The CDR3 coding sequence is TGTGCCAGCCGGGCCGGGACTAGCGGGGCCAGGAGGGAGGAGCAGTTCTTC.

The CDR3 protein is CASSLLWTGVRETQYF. DNA for the CDR3: TGTGCCAGCAGCTTATTGTGGACAGGGGTTCGAGAGACCCAGTACTTC. The J gene is TRBJ2-7, the V gene TRBV7-9; 9 nucleotides agree with TRBD1. The better agreement between TRBJ2-5 and the DNA end casts doubt on the J call. The CDR3 is made up of 16 amino acids. Germline-derived CDR1 and CDR2 are SEHNR and FQNEAQ (reference sequence).

On this clonotype itself: This could be a read error, since a much larger clone is one nucleotide away. A read error is likely, as this CDR3 ends without the conserved phenylalanine or tryptophan. This chain links TRBV6-8 with TRBJ2-7; 12 bases are shared with TRBD1. This CDR3 region has 14 residues. With 11 bases clipped from V and 1 base from J, the junction kept 6 bases outside the gene matches. The germline gives CDR1 MNHGY, CDR2 SAAAGT. Here the CDR3 reads CAYGTGGASYEQYL. CDR3 nucleotides: TGTGCCTACGGGACAGGGGGCGCTTCCTACGAGCAGTACTTA.

The chain uses TRBV7-6 and TRBJ2-1, with 8 bases identical to TRBD2. The tail of the sequence fits TRBJ2-5 better, so the J call may be wrong. CDR1 and CDR2 from the germline V gene are SGHVS and FNYEAQ. The length of the CDR3 is 14 residues. The CDR3: CASSLPGGGETQYF. The CDR3 region has the DNA TGTGCCAGCAGCCTACCGGGGGGGGGAGAGACCCAGTACTTC.

This clonotype was observed once. The genes are TRBV6-6 and TRBJ2-1; possible D gene TRBD1, 5 bases. The end of the DNA fits TRBJ2-7 better, so the J call may be wrong. Germline CDR1 and CDR2: MNHNY and SVGAGI (reference sequence). This CDR3 contains 15 residues. In DNA, the CDR3 is TGTGCCAGCAGTTACTGGGGCAGGTCAACCTACGAGCAGTACTTC. It specifies CASSYWGRSTYEQYF.

The rearrangement joins TRBV6-6 to TRBJ2-3; TRBD1 aligns across 8 bases. The CDR3 runs to 15 residues. CDR1 is MNHNY and CDR2 is SVGAGI in the germline V gene (reference sequence). Unmatched junction bases numbered 5, after V lost 2 bases and J lost 4 bases. In DNA form, the CDR3 reads TGTGCCAGCAGTTACGGCGACAGGGGTGCAGATACGCAGTATTTT. Its translation is CASSYGDRGADTQYF.

The chain links TRBV7-2 to TRBJ2-3; D possibly corresponds to TRBD2 (7 bases). Germline V lookup: CDR1 SGHTA, CDR2 FQGNSA. The germline V and J ends were trimmed by 1 base and 1 base, with 15 bases remaining between them. This CDR3 region has 17 residues. The CDR3 DNA is TGTGCCAGCAGCTTAGTCCCGGGGGGCGGAGGCACAGATACGCAGTATTTT. It yields the protein CASSLVPGGGGTDTQYF.

The chain joins TRBV12-5 to TRBJ2-1; TRBD1 matches at 8 bases. J gave up 7 bases and V 4 bases, and 3 bases lay outside the gene matches. The CDR3 sequence is 13 residues long. Germline CDR1 and CDR2: LGHNT and FRNRAP. The CDR3 region is CASGSDRGNEQFF. In nucleotides, the CDR3 is TGTGCTAGTGGTTCCGACAGGGGAAATGAGCAGTTCTTC.

The chain has TRBV6-1 and TRBJ1-1; D may be TRBD1 (5 bases). The CDR3 contains 14 residues. Germline loops: CDR1 MNHNS, CDR2 SASEGT. Trimming took off 5 bases at V and 1 base at J, with 11 bases between the two ends. For the CDR3, the DNA is TGTGCCAGCAGTTCCTTGGGGGGGAACACTGAAGCTTTCTTT. It specifies CASSSLGGNTEAFF.